The clone carrying this T cell receptor (beta chain) came up many times. Arm-PCR of CDR3 regions with iRepertoire HTBI primers generated TCR beta libraries. TCRdb fed the multiplex PCR reads into MiXCR, producing one record per CDR3 protein. Of some 230,000 distinct CDR3 sequences listed, approximately 20% were seen once; the top ten hold over 20%. Trimming took 6 bases from V and 3 from J, leaving 8 bases between them. The germline CDR1 and CDR2 sequences are MNHNS and SASEGT. This CDR3 region has 12 residues. The sample comes from a study of regulatory T cells in long-lasting Graves disease. The time point denotes: newly diagnosed GD, antithyroid drugs for less than 3 months. Preparation of the TCR library used RNA extracted from PBMCs.

The V gene is TRBV6-1, the J gene TRBJ1-1; D ambiguous. The TCR comes from a female donor with Graves disease. The sample was peripheral blood mononuclear cells (PBMCs), taken at new diagnosis, from a patient treated with antithyroid drugs. CDR3 residues: CASRRGYTEAFF. CDR3 bases: TGTGCCAGCAGAAGAGGATACACTGAAGCTTTCTTT.